This is a list of T cell receptor beta chains from one sample in a study of blood T cells in healthy people across ages. TCRdb redid the calling of the 5' RACE reads with MiXCR, one entry per CDR3 protein. In the table there are 800,000 or so distinct CDR3 sequences, about 62% of which are singletons. Sample: blood. The source is a man aged 25 to 40 in good health. Each CDR3 is given with its conserved first and last residue. Each record gives: V gene, clone size, D gene, J gene, CDR3 protein, CDR3 DNA. D genes are given only for firm matches. The size of a clone is reported for some rows only, either as once, few or many, or as a class for expanded clones.

v_call: TRBV4-3
clone_size: NA
d_call: TRBD2
j_call: TRBJ2-3
cdr3_aa: CASSQELAGAPTDTQYF
cdr3_nt: TGCGCCAGCAGCCAAGAGTTAGCGGGGGCCCCCACAGATACGCAGTATTTT

v_call: TRBV19
clone_size: few
d_call: NA
j_call: TRBJ2-7
cdr3_aa: CASSPRQGGSYEQYF
cdr3_nt: TGTGCCAGTAGTCCCCGACAGGGAGGATCCTACGAGCAGTACTTC

v_call: TRBV29-1
clone_size: few
d_call: TRBD1
j_call: TRBJ2-7
cdr3_aa: CSVHHNYGQEAYEQYF
cdr3_nt: TGCAGCGTCCACCACAATTATGGACAGGAAGCCTACGAGCAGTACTTC

v_call: TRBV29-1
clone_size: NA
d_call: TRBD1
j_call: TRBJ2-7
cdr3_aa: CSVPGQVPYEQYF
cdr3_nt: TGCAGCGTTCCGGGACAGGTCCCCTACGAGCAGTACTTC

v_call: TRBV12-3/TRBV12-4
clone_size: NA
d_call: NA
j_call: TRBJ2-1
cdr3_aa: CASTAGVRDEQFF
cdr3_nt: TGTGCCAGCACGGCAGGGGTGAGGGATGAGCAGTTCTTC

v_call: TRBV12-3/TRBV12-4
clone_size: few
d_call: NA
j_call: TRBJ1-1
cdr3_aa: CASSLDLGPMNTEAFF
cdr3_nt: TGTGCCAGCAGCTTGGATTTGGGACCGATGAACACTGAAGCTTTCTTT

v_call: TRBV20-1
clone_size: NA
d_call: NA
j_call: TRBJ2-4
cdr3_aa: CSAELKNWGEQYF
cdr3_nt: TGCAGTGCTGAACTCAAGAACTGGGGGGAGCAGTACTTC

v_call: TRBV14
clone_size: NA
d_call: NA
j_call: TRBJ2-7
cdr3_aa: CASSQDWSGSTSSYEQYF
cdr3_nt: TGTGCCAGCAGCCAAGATTGGTCGGGCTCCACGAGCTCCTACGAGCAGTACTTC

v_call: TRBV7-2
clone_size: NA
d_call: TRBD1
j_call: TRBJ2-1
cdr3_aa: CASSSPPGTGIFNEQFF
cdr3_nt: TGTGCCAGCAGCTCCCCTCCCGGGACAGGGATTTTCAATGAGCAGTTCTTC

v_call: TRBV29-1
clone_size: NA
d_call: NA
j_call: TRBJ2-3
cdr3_aa: CSAGASDTQYF
cdr3_nt: TGCAGCGCGGGGGCGTCAGATACGCAGTATTTT

v_call: TRBV28
clone_size: few
d_call: NA
j_call: TRBJ1-2
cdr3_aa: CASSSPARGYGYTF
cdr3_nt: TGTGCCAGCAGTTCTCCGGCCAGGGGCTATGGCTACACCTTC